This T cell receptor (beta chain) was obtained from a study of control samples from healthy donors and cancer patients. Profiled with immunoSEQ multiplex PCR; TCRdb holds only in-frame clones, not every one. Of some 150,000 clones in the sample, about 94% are singletons; the top ten hold about 5.2%. The V gene lost 8 bases and the J gene lost 1 base, with 17 bases spanning the gap. Germline V lookup: CDR1 MNHEY, CDR2 SVGAGI. This CDR3 region has 15 residues. This clonotype originated in a middle-aged man in good health. The chain links TRBV6-5 to TRBJ1-1; possible D gene TRBD1, 6 bases. Source material: blood. This CDR3 reads CASREHRAENTEAFF. The CDR3 DNA is TGTGCCAGCCGAGAACACAGGGCGGAGAACACTGAAGCTTTCTTT.